Presented here are 26 T cell receptor beta chains from one specimen sequenced in a study of lung T cells in sarcoidosis with Löfgren's syndrome. From the reads, TCRdb called clonotypes with MiXCR, one entry per CDR3 protein. The sample records 50,000 to 65,000 distinct CDR3 sequences, approximately 22% being singletons. Sequenced input: CD4+ T cells from PBMCs. The receptors originated from a human donor with sarcoidosis (Löfgren's syndrome or another form), or a control subject (not recorded which).

The V and J genes are TRBV29-1 and TRBJ2-5; TRBD2 aligns across 8 bases. The junction had 4 bases not matched to a gene; V was cut back by 6 bases and J by 4 bases. Germline V gene sequence: CDR1 SQVTM, CDR2 ANQGSEA. The length of the CDR3 is 12 residues. Here the CDR3 reads CSVIGLAETQYF. In DNA, the CDR3 is TGCAGCGTGATTGGACTAGCAGAGACCCAGTACTTC.

This rearrangement joins TRBV7-2 to TRBJ1-1; 7 bases are a match to TRBD1. V dropped 1 base and J dropped 0; count of bases not matched to a gene: 8. The CDR3 spans 17 residues. The germline gives CDR1 SGHTA, CDR2 FQGNSA. CDR3 amino acids: CASSLGIRGGMNTEAFF. DNA for the CDR3: TGTGCCAGCAGCTTAGGGATCAGGGGGGGGATGAACACTGAAGCTTTCTTT.

This clonotype was picked up many times. The rearrangement joins TRBV12-3 or TRBV12-4 to TRBJ2-1; D is perhaps TRBD2 (6 bases). Trimming took 6 bases from V and 7 from J, leaving 16 bases between them. CDR3 length: 14 residues. CDR3: CASRRLDPWNEQFF. The CDR3 nucleotides read TGTGCCAGCAGAAGACTAGATCCATGGAATGAGCAGTTCTTC.

This clonotype occurred many times. This chain joins TRBV20-1 and TRBJ1-5, with D uncertain. The CDR3 has 11 amino acids. The germline V and J ends were trimmed by 6 bases and 10 bases, with 13 bases remaining between them. Germline CDR1 DFQATT, CDR2 SNEGSKA (reference sequence). In DNA, the CDR3 is TGCAGTGCATCTGCCGTAGGACCCCAGCATTTT. It yields the protein CSASAVGPQHF.

The chain uses TRBV2 and TRBJ2-1; 7 nucleotides line up with TRBD2. In germline, CDR1 is SNHLY, CDR2 FYNNEI. V shed 7 bases and J 4 bases; nucleotides not matched to a gene: 7. The CDR3 totals 14 residues. The CDR3 region is CASISGLRYNEQFF. CDR3 nucleotide sequence: TGTGCCAGCATTTCGGGACTACGTTACAATGAGCAGTTCTTC. The entire variable domain, with the rest obtained from reference TRBV2 and TRBJ2-1, is as follows: EPEVTQTPSHQVTQMGQEVILRCVPISNHLYFYWYRQILGQKVEFLVSFYNNEISEKSEIFDDQFSVERPDGSNFTLKIRSTKLEDSAMYFCASISGLRYNEQFFGPGTRLTVL.

For this clonotype: This may be a read error, as it is one base from a much larger clone. The chain links TRBV6-1 to TRBJ2-2; D possibly corresponds to TRBD2 (5 bases). CDR3 length equals 15 residues. Germline values: CDR1 MNHNS, CDR2 SASEGT. The CDR3 DNA reads TGTGCCAGCAGTGAAGGGTGGTGGCTTCATTGGGAGCCGTTTTTT. Encoded protein: CASSEGWWLHWEPFF.

The sample holds many counts of this clonotype. This chain links TRBV20-1 with TRBJ2-1; D tentatively fits TRBD1 or TRBD2 (5 bases each). V dropped 4 bases and J dropped 4 bases, with 14 bases sitting between them. This CDR3 has 14 residues. In germline, CDR1 is DFQATT, CDR2 SNEGSKA (reference sequence). CDR3 sequence: CSATPPGPYNEQFF. The CDR3 region has the DNA TGCAGTGCTACACCGCCGGGACCGTACAATGAGCAGTTCTTC.

This chain joins TRBV7-2 and TRBJ1-2; the D gene is possibly TRBD1 (5 bases). Germline CDR1 reads SGHTA; CDR2 reads FQGNSA. The germline V and J ends were trimmed by 4 bases and 6 bases, with 15 bases remaining between them. The CDR3 is 14 amino acids. DNA for the CDR3: TGTGCCAGCAGCTCGAGGGCAGAGGGACATGGCTACACCTTC. This sequence encodes CASSSRAEGHGYTF.

This clonotype was detected once. A much bigger clone sits one base away, suggesting this may be a read error. This rearrangement joins TRBV28 to TRBJ1-1; D might be TRBD1 (5 bases). The CDR3 is 15 amino acids. In germline, CDR1 is MDHEN, CDR2 SYDVKM. V was trimmed by 4 bases and J by 1 base, leaving 13 bases between them. The CDR3 protein is CASSSGGAQNTEAFF. The CDR3 DNA reads as TGTGCCAGCAGTTCGGGAGGGGCCCAGAACACTGAAGCTTTCTTT. The full variable domain, rest sourced from reference TRBV28 and TRBJ1-1, is DVKVTQSSRYLVKRTGEKVFLECVQDMDHENMFWYRQDPGLGLRLIYFSYDVKMKEKGDIPEGYSVSREKKERFSLILESASTNQTSMYLCASSSGGAQNTEAFFGQGTRLTVV.

The chain's CDR3 is CASSLAKGMEEKLFF. The CDR3 DNA is TGCGCCAGCAGCTTGGCTAAAGGGATGGAGGAAAAACTGTTTTTT. The chain recombines TRBV5-1 with TRBJ1-4; D is unclear. Germline CDR1 reads SGHRS; CDR2 reads YFSETQ. Trimming took 0 bases from V and 8 from J, leaving 14 bases between them. The CDR3 is made up of 15 amino acids.

The V and J genes are TRBV7-2 and TRBJ1-2, with 9 bases identical to TRBD1. V was pared by 5 bases and J by 7 bases, with 8 bases of the junction left unmatched. The CDR3 has 14 amino acids. From germline, CDR1 is SGHTA and CDR2 FQGNSA. In nucleotides, the CDR3 is TGTGCCAGCAGCCCCGACAGGGGGAGTAGTGGCTACACCTTC. Translation: CASSPDRGSSGYTF.

The table lists this clonotype with a few counts. The CDR3 spells CSVAISSGSSYEQYF. The CDR3 bases are TGCAGCGTTGCCATTTCTAGCGGAAGCTCCTACGAGCAGTACTTC. The chain links TRBV29-1 to TRBJ2-7, with TRBD2 matching 7 bases. The CDR3 loop spans 15 amino acids. Trimming took 4 bases from V and 0 from J; bases not matched to a gene: 9. From germline, CDR1 is SQVTM and CDR2 ANQGSEA.

The chain couples TRBV11-2 to TRBJ2-7; TRBD2 is a possible D gene (6 bases). This CDR3 contains 15 residues. V lost 0 bases, J lost 7 bases, and 16 bases lay in between. Germline values: CDR1 SGHAT, CDR2 FQNNGV. The CDR3 bases are TGTGCCAGCAGCTTAGAGGGGACTTCTTTTGAAGAGCAGTACTTC. Protein product: CASSLEGTSFEEQYF.

This clonotype was detected many times. The J gene is TRBJ2-1, the V gene TRBV20-1; TRBD2 is a possible D gene (7 bases). Trimming cost V 8 bases and J 2 bases, with 22 bases left between them. CDR1 is DFQATT and CDR2 is SNEGSKA in the germline V gene (reference sequence). The CDR3 totals 16 residues. CDR3 coding DNA: TGCAGTTCAACGCCGAGTAGGGGGGGCCCCTACAATGAGCAGTTCTTC. Its protein is CSSTPSRGGPYNEQFF.

As regards this clonotype: This sequence may be a read error, since a much larger clone differs from it by one base. Since no conserved phenylalanine or tryptophan closes the CDR3, a read error is the likely cause. The chain carries TRBV11-2 and TRBJ1-6; TRBD1 might be the D (6 bases). This CDR3 comprises 16 residues. Germline V lookup: CDR1 SGHAT, CDR2 FQNNGV. Trimming took off 1 base at V and 9 bases at J, with 16 bases between the two ends. The CDR3: CASSLGKRTVGSPLHL. CDR3 in DNA: TGTGCCAGCAGCTTAGGGAAGAGGACAGTGGGTTCACCCCTCCACCTT.

Comment on this clonotype: At one boundary the junction diverges from the germline segment, which might be a read error. The rearrangement links TRBV4-1 to TRBJ2-7; 10 bases map to TRBD2. The CDR3 sequence is 14 residues long. The germline CDR1 and CDR2 sequences are MGHRA and YSYEKL. CDR3 loop: CASSRASGSYGQYF. The DNA for the CDR3 is TGCGCCAGCAGCCGGGCTAGCGGGAGCTACGGGCAGTACTTC.

This clonotype appeared many times. J is TRBJ1-1 and V is TRBV7-9, with a tentative D call TRBD1 (6 bases). The CDR3 has 17 amino acids. CDR1 and CDR2 (germline): SEHNR, FQNEAQ (reference sequence). The ends were cut back, 1 base at V and 1 base at J, with 16 bases in the middle. The CDR3 coding sequence is TGTGCCAGCAGCTTAGGCCGACAGGCTCCTAAGAACACTGAAGCTTTCTTT. This translates into CASSLGRQAPKNTEAFF.

This clonotype has ten or more counts. The rearrangement joins TRBV28 to TRBJ1-2; 8 bases agree with TRBD1. Unmatched junction bases numbered 3, after V lost 5 bases and J lost 7 bases. The CDR3 is 12 amino acids. CDR1 is MDHEN and CDR2 is SYDVKM in the germline V gene. CDR3 amino acids: CASSHRGSGYTF. The CDR3 DNA reads as TGTGCCAGCAGTCACAGGGGGTCTGGCTACACCTTC.

This clonotype was detected only a few times. The chain recombines TRBV11-2 with TRBJ2-2, with TRBD2 matching 7 bases. With 5 bases clipped from V and 1 base from J, the junction kept 4 bases outside the gene matches. Germline CDR1 SGHAT, CDR2 FQNNGV. This CDR3 contains 15 residues. This CDR3 is CASSQRGMNTGELFF. CDR3 bases: TGTGCCAGCAGCCAGCGGGGAATGAACACCGGGGAGCTGTTTTTT.

Details on this clonotype: This clone may be a read error of a much larger clone one base away. The CDR3 loop reads CSARARTGSSGELFF. CDR3 DNA: TGCAGTGCTAGAGCCCGGACAGGGTCGAGTGGGGAGCTGTTTTTT. This chain uses TRBV20-1 with TRBJ2-2; 8 bases match TRBD1. The trim removed 1 base at V and 8 bases at J, leaving 9 bases unmatched. The germline gives CDR1 DFQATT, CDR2 SNEGSKA (reference sequence). This CDR3 has 15 residues.

In its sample, this clonotype was seen many times. This chain connects TRBV20-1 to TRBJ1-5; D is unresolved. V was clipped by 5 bases and J by 4 bases, with 9 bases between them. CDR3 length equals 12 residues. Looked up from germline, CDR1 is DFQATT and CDR2 is SNEGSKA (reference sequence). The CDR3 sequence is CSAEGENQPQHF. For the CDR3, the DNA is TGCAGTGCTGAGGGTGAGAATCAGCCCCAGCATTTT.

CDR3 sequence reads: CASSQESLSSGNTIYF. In DNA form, the CDR3 reads TGTGCCAGCAGCCAAGAGAGTTTGTCCTCTGGAAACACCATATATTTT. The chain couples TRBV4-2 to TRBJ1-3, with D unresolved. V lost 0 bases, J lost 0 bases, and 9 bases lay in between. This CDR3 contains 16 residues. The germline gives CDR1 LGHNA, CDR2 YNFKEQ.

The sample holds many counts of this clonotype. The V gene is TRBV20-1, the J gene TRBJ2-1, with TRBD2 matching over 11 bases. Germline V CDR1 and CDR2: DFQATT, SNEGSKA (reference sequence). The V gene end was trimmed by 7 bases and the J gene end by 9 bases; junction bases not matched to a gene: 17. The CDR3 has 16 amino acids. CDR3 in DNA: TGCAGTGGACTAGCGGGAAACCATAAGTACTTTGGTGAGCAGTTCTTC. It translates to CSGLAGNHKYFGEQFF.

The chain is built from TRBV19 and TRBJ2-5; maybe TRBD1 (5 bases). With 8 bases removed from V and 4 bases from J, the gap between germline ends came to 17 bases. The CDR3 covers 14 residues. Germline V CDR1 and CDR2: LNHDA, SQIVND (reference sequence). The chain's CDR3 is CASSTRGTGETQYF. CDR3 DNA sequence: TGTGCCAGTTCGACAAGGGGCACGGGAGAGACCCAGTACTTC.

This chain joins TRBV29-1 and TRBJ1-2; D might be TRBD1 (6 bases). The germline V and J ends were trimmed by 7 bases and 5 bases, with 17 bases remaining between them. The germline CDR1 and CDR2 sequences are SQVTM and ANQGSEA. There are 13 residues in the CDR3. CDR3 DNA sequence: TGCAGCGGCACGAGACAGGACCGGTATGGCTACACCTTC. It specifies CSGTRQDRYGYTF.

Points on this clonotype: A much larger clone is a single base away; this may be a read error. The rearrangement joins TRBV4-1 to TRBJ1-1; unclear D gene. With 3 bases removed from V and 5 bases from J, the gap between germline ends came to 13 bases. The germline CDR1 and CDR2 sequences are MGHRA and YSYEKL. The CDR3 consists of 14 residues. In nucleotides, the CDR3 is TGCGCCAGCAGCCAGGAACAGATCCTGACTGAAGCTTTCTTT. Amino acids: CASSQEQILTEAFF.